These 31 T cell receptor beta chains originate from one sample sequenced in a study of blood T cells in healthy people across ages. A second PCR of 7 to 11 cycles used a sample-barcoded 5' primer and a J-beta primer mix. TCRdb re-analysed the 5' RACE reads in MiXCR, keeping a single row per CDR3 protein. The data hold roughly 720,000 distinct CDR3 sequences, with roughly 50% observed a single time. Material: blood. Receptors were obtained from a man of 80 years or more in good health.

V usage is TRBV6-6 and J usage is TRBJ2-1, with 10 bases matching TRBD2. The V gene end was trimmed by 11 bases and the J gene end by 8 bases; junction bases not matched to a gene: 12. The V gene's germline CDR1 is MNHNY and CDR2 SVGAGI (reference sequence). The CDR3 sequence is 14 residues long. The CDR3 nucleotides read TGTGCCGCAGCTCTAGCGGGAGTATGGTATGAGCAGTTCTTC. It encodes CAAALAGVWYEQFF.

This clonotype was counted a few times. This chain uses TRBV5-4 with TRBJ2-5; 13 bases are shared with TRBD2. Germline V lookup: CDR1 SGHNT, CDR2 YYREEE (reference sequence). V lost 4 bases and J lost 2; bases outside the gene matches: 5. This CDR3 is built from 16 residues. DNA for the CDR3: TGTGCCAGCAGCCTTAAACTAGCGGGAGGGCAAGAGACCCAGTACTTC. It translates to CASSLKLAGGQETQYF.

This chain links TRBV5-5 with TRBJ2-1; 8 nucleotides line up with TRBD2. The CDR3 is 14 amino acids. Trimming cost V 4 bases and J 9 bases; bases outside gene matches: 9. Germline values: CDR1 SGHKS, CDR2 YYEKEE (reference sequence). The CDR3 sequence is CASSPGPREGEQFF. CDR3 nucleotides: TGTGCCAGCAGCCCGGGTCCCCGGGAGGGTGAGCAGTTCTTC.

This chain connects TRBV29-1 to TRBJ2-1; D is perhaps TRBD2 (5 bases). CDR1 and CDR2 (germline): SQVTM, ANQGSEA. The CDR3 totals 10 residues. The ends were cut back, 5 bases at V and 9 bases at J, with 8 bases in the middle. In DNA form, the CDR3 reads TGCAGCGTTCGGCTAGCTGAGCAGTTCTTC. Amino acids: CSVRLAEQFF.

This clonotype was detected only a few times. V usage is TRBV29-1 and J usage is TRBJ2-6; no definite D call. The germline CDR1 and CDR2 sequences are SQVTM and ANQGSEA. Between the trimmed V and J ends, which lost 8 bases and 2 bases, there was a span of 7 bases. The CDR3 runs 12 residues. The CDR3 nucleotides read TGCAGCATTGGGGCTGGGGCCAACGTCCTGACTTTC. Translation: CSIGAGANVLTF. Drawing the rest from reference TRBV29-1 and TRBJ2-6, the complete variable domain is SAVISQKPSRDICQRGTSLTIQCQVDSQVTMMFWYRQQPGQSLTLIATANQGSEATYESGFVIDKFPISRPNLTFSTLTVSNMSPEDSSIYLCSIGAGANVLTFGAGSRLTVL.

The chain recombines TRBV18 with TRBJ2-5; 8 bases are a match to TRBD1. The CDR3 has 16 residues. Trimming cost V 3 bases and J 2 bases; bases outside gene matches: 8. Germline V gene lookup returns CDR1 KGHSH and CDR2 LQKENI. CDR3 coding DNA: TGTGCCAGCTCACCCCGGACAGGGAAAAGACAAGAGACCCAGTACTTC. Protein: CASSPRTGKRQETQYF.

This sequence joins TRBV20-1 and TRBJ1-2; the D gene is possibly TRBD1 (5 bases). This CDR3 spans 12 amino acids. Trimming removed 6 bases from V and 8 bases from J, with 16 bases in between. Germline loops: CDR1 DFQATT, CDR2 SNEGSKA (reference sequence). The CDR3 coding sequence is TGCAGTGCGCGGACATGGCCGCTGGGCTACACCTTC. Translating it yields CSARTWPLGYTF.

Remarks on this clonotype: This sequence may be a read error, since a much larger clone differs from it by one base. The chain combines TRBV29-1 with TRBJ2-7, with 9 nucleotides matching TRBD1. Germline V CDR1 and CDR2: SQVTM, ANQGSEA. Losses at the gene ends were 7 bases for V and 0 bases for J; bases not matched to a gene: 4. The CDR3 extends over 13 amino acids. CDR3 coding DNA: TGCAGCGGCGGACAGGGGAGCTCCTACGAGCAGTACTTC. It specifies CSGGQGSSYEQYF.

The CDR3 bases are TGTGCCAGCAGCAGAGAGGCCGGACTAGTCCACGAGCAGTACTTC. It is translated as CASSREAGLVHEQYF. This chain uses TRBV13 with TRBJ2-5; TRBD2 aligns across 7 bases. With the DNA end fitting TRBJ2-7 better, the J assignment may be wrong. The germline CDR1 and CDR2 sequences are PRHDT and FYEKMQ (reference sequence). The CDR3 is made up of 15 amino acids.

The CDR3 is CSASLGSEAFF. CDR3 DNA sequence: TGCAGTGCTAGTCTGGGTTCTGAAGCTTTCTTT. This rearrangement joins TRBV20-1 to TRBJ1-1; D gene unclear. Germline-derived CDR1 and CDR2 are DFQATT and SNEGSKA (reference sequence). This CDR3 region has 11 residues. Trimming removed 3 bases from V and 6 bases from J, with 8 bases in between.

J is TRBJ2-2 and V is TRBV29-1; D remains ambiguous. Germline loops: CDR1 SQVTM, CDR2 ANQGSEA. V lost 8 bases to trimming and J lost 7 bases, with 11 bases between them. The CDR3 is 11 residues long. The CDR3 coding sequence is TGCAGCACGGGTGAGAACGGGGAGCTGTTTTTT. Encoded protein: CSTGENGELFF.

V and J are TRBV2 and TRBJ2-1, with D tentatively TRBD2 (6 bases). Trimming stripped 8 bases from V and 10 bases from J, with 24 bases between. CDR1 is SNHLY, CDR2 FYNNEI, per germline. CDR3 length: 15 residues. Written as DNA, the CDR3 is TGTGCCAGCTCCGTGGGGCGGGGACTGGCCGGAGAGCAGTTCTTC. Its protein product is CASSVGRGLAGEQFF.

The table lists this clonotype with a few counts. The chain carries TRBV20-1 and TRBJ2-1; 9 nucleotides align to TRBD2. Germline-derived CDR1 and CDR2 are DFQATT and SNEGSKA (reference sequence). This CDR3 contains 14 residues. V gave up 3 bases and J gave up 2 bases; unmatched junction bases: 2. The DNA for the CDR3 is TGCAGTGCTAGTAGCGGGAGTGCCTACAATGAGCAGTTCTTC. Translated: CSASSGSAYNEQFF.

In this sample, this clonotype turned up many times. This chain joins TRBV2 and TRBJ1-2; TRBD1 aligns across 7 bases. The germline V gene encodes CDR1 SNHLY and CDR2 FYNNEI. The CDR3 runs to 14 residues. J gave up 3 bases and V 6 bases, and 7 bases lay outside the gene matches. The CDR3 DNA follows: TGTGCCAGCAGCGGGGACAGCGTTTACTATGGCTACACCTTC. This encodes CASSGDSVYYGYTF.

The chain has TRBV5-4 and TRBJ2-5; TRBD1 is a possible D gene (5 bases). The last part of the DNA fits TRBJ2-1 better; the J call may be wrong. Germline CDR1 and CDR2: SGHNT and YYREEE (reference sequence). The CDR3 has 13 residues. The CDR3 region has the DNA TGTGCCAGCAGCTTAAAAGGGGAAGAGACCCAGTTCTTC. Translated, it gives CASSLKGEETQFF.

This chain uses TRBV28 with TRBJ2-7; a weak D match, TRBD2 (6 bases). The CDR3 spans 15 residues. Germline V gives CDR1 MDHEN, CDR2 SYDVKM. Deletions cut 7 bases from V and 3 bases from J, with 19 bases between. DNA for the CDR3: TGTGCCAGCACCTTAAGGTCTAGCGAGAGCTACGAGCAGTACTTC. This translates into CASTLRSSESYEQYF.

The rearrangement joins TRBV5-1 to TRBJ1-1; D is possibly TRBD1 (5 bases). CDR1 is SGHRS, CDR2 YFSETQ, per germline. The CDR3 sequence is 16 residues long. Trimming took 1 base from V and 4 from J, leaving 17 bases between them. CDR3 bases: TGCGCCAGCAGCTTGTCTCAGGCCGGGGCGTTCACTGAAGCTTTCTTT. It specifies CASSLSQAGAFTEAFF.

V gene TRBV4-3 combines with J gene TRBJ2-4; tentatively, D is TRBD1 or TRBD2 (5 bases each). Germline loops: CDR1 LGHNA, CDR2 YSLEER. Trimming took 1 base from V and 6 from J, leaving 19 bases between them. The CDR3 is 17 residues long. DNA of the CDR3: TGCGCCAGCAGCCAAGTCACCGGCCAGGGTGGGAGAAACATTCAGTACTTC. The encoded protein is CASSQVTGQGGRNIQYF.

This clonotype showed up just a few times. The CDR3 nucleotides are TGTGCCAGCAGTGAAGGCGGTTCATATAATTCACCCCTCCACTTT. Translation: CASSEGGSYNSPLHF. This chain uses TRBV25-1 with TRBJ1-6; D uncertain. The CDR3 is 15 amino acids. The germline CDR1 and CDR2 sequences are MGHDK and SYGVNS. Trimming left V 2 bases short and J 4 bases short, with 9 bases between.

The V and J genes are TRBV12-3 or TRBV12-4 and TRBJ2-2, with a possible D match to TRBD2 (5 bases). The CDR3 spans 14 residues. V was clipped by 4 bases and J by 0 bases, with 6 bases between them. The CDR3 is CASSSGSNTGELFF. Here the CDR3 DNA reads TGTGCCAGCAGTTCGGGATCGAACACCGGGGAGCTGTTTTTT.

This clonotype has a single count. The chain recombines TRBV28 with TRBJ1-5; TRBD1 is a possible D gene (5 bases). Trimming stripped 6 bases from V and 2 bases from J, with 14 bases between. Germline CDR1 MDHEN, CDR2 SYDVKM. The CDR3 is 15 amino acids. The CDR3 bases are TGTGCCAGCAGAACCCAGGGTGTAGGCAATCAGCCCCAGCATTTT. Its translation is CASRTQGVGNQPQHF. Filled out from reference TRBV28 and TRBJ1-5, the complete variable domain reads DVKVTQSSRYLVKRTGEKVFLECVQDMDHENMFWYRQDPGLGLRLIYFSYDVKMKEKGDIPEGYSVSREKKERFSLILESASTNQTSMYLCASRTQGVGNQPQHFGDGTRLSIL.

This clonotype was counted only a few times. This chain links TRBV3-1 with TRBJ1-4; D uncertain. Germline V gene lookup returns CDR1 LGHDT and CDR2 YNNKEL (reference sequence). This CDR3 spans 14 amino acids. V was cut by 2 bases and J by 10 bases, with 14 bases left in between. CDR3 in DNA: TGTGCCAGCAGCCAAATGCAGTTTTCGGGAAAACTGTTTTTT. It is translated as CASSQMQFSGKLFF.

The CDR3 sequence: CASSQVQGASGYTF. The CDR3 bases are TGTGCCAGCAGCCAAGTGCAGGGGGCCTCTGGCTACACCTTC. This sequence joins TRBV3-1 and TRBJ1-2; 8 bases fit TRBD1. The V gene end was trimmed by 1 base and the J gene end by 7 bases; junction bases not matched to a gene: 5. Germline V gives CDR1 LGHDT, CDR2 YNNKEL (reference sequence). The CDR3 consists of 14 residues. The full variable domain, its missing parts supplied by reference TRBV3-1 and TRBJ1-2, is DTAVSQTPKYLVTQMGNDKSIKCEQNLGHDTMYWYKQDSKKFLKIMFSYNNKELIINETVPNRFSPKSPDKAHLNLHINSLELGDSAVYFCASSQVQGASGYTFGSGTRLTVV.

This chain connects TRBV12-3 or TRBV12-4 to TRBJ2-1; no firm D call. The CDR3 length is 16 residues. V was shortened by 3 bases and J by 5 bases, with 17 bases between the two germline ends. The CDR3 spells CASSLEAKTLNNEQFF. The CDR3 DNA reads TGTGCCAGCAGTTTGGAAGCGAAAACCTTGAACAATGAGCAGTTCTTC.

The V call is TRBV3-1, the J call TRBJ2-5; D remains unclear. This CDR3 comprises 14 residues. The V gene's germline CDR1 is LGHDT and CDR2 YNNKEL (reference sequence). Trimming pared 0 bases from V and 1 base from J, leaving 6 bases between. The CDR3 protein is CASSQDSLQETQYF. The CDR3 nucleotides are TGTGCCAGCAGCCAAGACAGTCTCCAAGAGACCCAGTACTTC.

This chain uses TRBV9 with TRBJ2-1, with TRBD2 matching over 9 bases. Germline V gene lookup returns CDR1 SGDLS and CDR2 YYNGEE. The CDR3 has 20 amino acids. The trim removed 4 bases at V and 0 bases at J, leaving 17 bases unmatched. The CDR3 DNA reads as TGTGCCAGCAGCTCAGGCGGGGCGGGAGGGCATCAGAGCTCCTACAATGAGCAGTTCTTC. This codes for CASSSGGAGGHQSSYNEQFF. Drawing the rest from reference TRBV9 and TRBJ2-1, the complete variable domain is DSGVTQTPKHLITATGQRVTLRCSPRSGDLSVYWYQQSLDQGLQFLIQYYNGEERAKGNILERFSAQQFPDLHSELNLSSLELGDSALYFCASSSGGAGGHQSSYNEQFFGPGTRLTVL.

The genes are TRBV7-2 and TRBJ2-4; 10 positions agree with TRBD2. The DNA end lines up better with TRBJ2-7; the J call may be wrong. The CDR3 has 15 amino acids. The germline V gene has CDR1 SGHTA and CDR2 FQGNSA. The CDR3 region has the DNA TGTGCCAGCAGCGGATCGGGACTAGCGAACAACGAGCAGTACTTC. It yields the protein CASSGSGLANNEQYF.

This chain's CDR3 is CASSGEGGSGEQYF. CDR3 nucleotide sequence: TGTGCCAGCAGCGGAGAGGGCGGGAGCGGTGAGCAGTACTTC. The chain employs TRBV3-1 and TRBJ2-5; 7 positions agree with TRBD2. The CDR3 is 14 amino acids. The J segment lost 11 bases and the V segment lost 5 bases, leaving 14 bases of the junction unmatched. In germline, CDR1 is LGHDT, CDR2 YNNKEL (reference sequence).

V and J are TRBV2 and TRBJ2-2, with D unclear. Germline V gene lookup returns CDR1 SNHLY and CDR2 FYNNEI. There are 15 residues in the CDR3. Trimming stripped 2 bases from V and 1 base from J, with 8 bases between. This chain's CDR3 is CASSEFPGNTGELFF. The DNA for the CDR3 is TGTGCCAGCAGTGAATTTCCCGGGAACACCGGGGAGCTGTTTTTT.

The CDR3 nucleotides are TGTGCCAGCAGTCGACTAGCGGGAGGGCGAGGCTCCTACAATGAGCAGTTCTTC. It specifies CASSRLAGGRGSYNEQFF. The chain combines TRBV6-2 or TRBV6-3 with TRBJ2-1; 14 bases map to TRBD2. J lost 0 bases, V lost 5 bases, and 6 bases had no gene match. Per the germline V gene, CDR1 is MNHEY and CDR2 is SVGEGT. This CDR3 contains 18 residues.

The rearrangement uses TRBV3-1 and TRBJ2-1; tentative D call: TRBD2 (7 bases). There are 14 residues in the CDR3. The V and J ends lost 6 bases and 5 bases respectively, with 14 bases between them. In germline, CDR1 is LGHDT, CDR2 YNNKEL (reference sequence). CDR3 sequence (DNA): TGTGCCAGCAGAGGGGGGGCCAGTCACAATGAGCAGTTCTTC. This codes for CASRGGASHNEQFF.